The clone carrying this T cell receptor beta chain has just one count. The sample originates from a study of blood T cell repertoires in COVID-19. Across the whole study: Whether acute or convalescent, the COVID-19 samples came from the United States, Italy and Spain. In each case, the material was cDNA or gDNA derived from T cells, B-cell-depleted T cells, or PBMCs.

Germline loops: CDR1 SGHRS, CDR2 YFSETQ. CDR3 length equals 16 residues. The V segment lost 4 bases and the J segment 3 bases; nucleotides outside the gene matches: 8. As processed by the authors: Using reference gene primer amplification, nucleated cell counts were estimated. Method: immunoSEQ multiplex PCR; TCRdb's copy keeps in-frame clones and lacks some. V, J and clone size are those of that table, while D and trimming were read from the DNA. The sample shows roughly 100,000 clones, 86% of them seen only once. Source material: peripheral blood. This TCR was sampled from a human donor in a cohort sampled during active COVID-19. The gene calls are TRBV5-1 and TRBJ2-7, with 12 bases lining up with TRBD1. CDR3 nucleotide sequence: TGCGCCAGCAGCCACCAAGGGACAGGGGGCGGCTACGAGCAGTACTTC. Encoded protein: CASSHQGTGGGYEQYF. The full variable domain, rest sourced from reference TRBV5-1 and TRBJ2-7, is KAGVTQTPRYLIKTRGQQVTLSCSPISGHRSVSWYQQTPGQGLQFLFEYFSETQRNKGNFPGRFSGRQFSNSRSEMNVSTLELGDSALYLCASSHQGTGGGYEQYFGPGTRLTVT.